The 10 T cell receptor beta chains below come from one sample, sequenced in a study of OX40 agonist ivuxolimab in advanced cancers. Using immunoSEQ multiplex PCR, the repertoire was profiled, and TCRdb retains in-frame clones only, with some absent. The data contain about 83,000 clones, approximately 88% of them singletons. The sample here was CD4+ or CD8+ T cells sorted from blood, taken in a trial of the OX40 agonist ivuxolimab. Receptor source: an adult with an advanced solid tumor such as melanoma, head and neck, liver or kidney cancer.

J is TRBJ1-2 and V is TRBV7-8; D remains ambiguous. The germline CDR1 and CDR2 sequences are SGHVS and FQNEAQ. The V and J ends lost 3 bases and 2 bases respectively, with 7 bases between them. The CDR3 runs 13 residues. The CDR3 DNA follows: TGTGCCAGCAGCTTGGGGAAAAACTATGGCTACACCTTC. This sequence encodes CASSLGKNYGYTF.

The DNA for the CDR3 is TGTGCCAGCAGCTTAGCCTACACTGAAGCTTTCTTT. This sequence encodes CASSLAYTEAFF. The chain couples TRBV11-2 to TRBJ1-1; D uncertain. This CDR3 is built from 12 residues. V dropped 1 base and J dropped 3 bases, with 3 bases sitting between them. CDR1 is SGHAT, CDR2 FQNNGV, per germline.

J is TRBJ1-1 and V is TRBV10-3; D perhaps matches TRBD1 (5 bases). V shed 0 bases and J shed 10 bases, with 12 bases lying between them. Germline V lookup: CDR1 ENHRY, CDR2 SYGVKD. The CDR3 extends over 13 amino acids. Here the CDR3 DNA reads TGTGCCATCAGTGAGTCGGGACGTCAAGTAGCTTTCTTT. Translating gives CAISESGRQVAFF.

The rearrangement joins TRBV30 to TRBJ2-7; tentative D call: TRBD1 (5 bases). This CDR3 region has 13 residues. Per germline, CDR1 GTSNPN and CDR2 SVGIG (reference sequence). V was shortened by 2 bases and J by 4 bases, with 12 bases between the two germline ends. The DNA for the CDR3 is TGTGCCTGGAGTCGTGACAGACCATACGAGCAGTACTTC. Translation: CAWSRDRPYEQYF.

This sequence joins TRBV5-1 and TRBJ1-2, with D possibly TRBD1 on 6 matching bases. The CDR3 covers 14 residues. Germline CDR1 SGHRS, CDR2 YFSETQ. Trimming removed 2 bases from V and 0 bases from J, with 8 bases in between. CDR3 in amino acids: CASSLGGPNYGYTF. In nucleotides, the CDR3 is TGCGCCAGCAGCTTAGGGGGGCCTAACTATGGCTACACCTTC.

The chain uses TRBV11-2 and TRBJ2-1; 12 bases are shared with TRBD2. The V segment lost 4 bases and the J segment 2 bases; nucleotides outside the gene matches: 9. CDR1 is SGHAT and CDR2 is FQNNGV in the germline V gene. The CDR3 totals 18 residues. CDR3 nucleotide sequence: TGTGCCAGCAGCTCGAGTCCTAGCGGGAGGGTGGCCTACAATGAGCAGTTCTTC. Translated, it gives CASSSSPSGRVAYNEQFF. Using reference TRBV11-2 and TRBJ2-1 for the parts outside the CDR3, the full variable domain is EAGVAQSPRYKIIEKRQSVAFWCNPISGHATLYWYQQILGQGPKLLIQFQNNGVVDDSQLPKDRFSAERLKGVDSTLKIQPAKLEDSAVYLCASSSSPSGRVAYNEQFFGPGTRLTVL.

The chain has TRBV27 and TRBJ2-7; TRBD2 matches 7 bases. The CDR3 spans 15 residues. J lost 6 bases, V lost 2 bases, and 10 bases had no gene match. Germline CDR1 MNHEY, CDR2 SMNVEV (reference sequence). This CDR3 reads CASSLKSVGGVEQYF. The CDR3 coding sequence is TGTGCCAGCAGTTTAAAATCAGTGGGAGGGGTCGAGCAGTACTTC.

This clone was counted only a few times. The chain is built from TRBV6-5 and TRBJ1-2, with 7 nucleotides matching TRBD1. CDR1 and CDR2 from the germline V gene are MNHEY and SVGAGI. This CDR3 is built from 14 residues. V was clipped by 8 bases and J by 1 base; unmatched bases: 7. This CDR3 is CASRRGDSNYGYTF. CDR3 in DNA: TGTGCCAGCCGCCGGGGGGACAGTAACTATGGCTACACCTTC.

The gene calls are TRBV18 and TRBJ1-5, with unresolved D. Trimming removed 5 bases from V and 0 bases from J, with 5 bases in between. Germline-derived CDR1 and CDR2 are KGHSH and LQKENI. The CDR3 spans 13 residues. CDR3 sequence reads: CASSDYSNQPQHF. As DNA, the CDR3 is TGTGCCAGCTCAGATTATAGCAATCAGCCCCAGCATTTT.

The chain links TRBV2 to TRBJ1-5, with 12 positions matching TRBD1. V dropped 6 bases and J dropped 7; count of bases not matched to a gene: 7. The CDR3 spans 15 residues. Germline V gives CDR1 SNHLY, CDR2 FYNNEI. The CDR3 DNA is TGTGCCAGCAGCCCCGGGACAGGGGGCGGGCAGCCCCAGCATTTT. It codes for CASSPGTGGGQPQHF.